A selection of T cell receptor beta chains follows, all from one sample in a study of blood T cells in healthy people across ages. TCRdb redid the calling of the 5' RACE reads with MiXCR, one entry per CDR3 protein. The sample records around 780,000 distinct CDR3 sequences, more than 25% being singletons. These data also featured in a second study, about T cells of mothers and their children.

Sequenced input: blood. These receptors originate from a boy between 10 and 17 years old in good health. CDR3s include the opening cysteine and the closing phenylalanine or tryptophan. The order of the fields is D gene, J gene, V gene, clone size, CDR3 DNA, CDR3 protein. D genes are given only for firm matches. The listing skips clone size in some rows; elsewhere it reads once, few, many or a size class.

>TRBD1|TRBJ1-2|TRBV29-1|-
TGCAGCGGGGAGACAGGGCATGGCTACACCTTC
CSGETGHGYTF
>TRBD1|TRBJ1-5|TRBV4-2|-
TGTGCCAGCAGCCAAGGGACAGGGAGACAGCCCCAGCATTTT
CASSQGTGRQPQHF
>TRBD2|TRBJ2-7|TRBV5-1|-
TGCGCCAGCAGCCCCCGGGGGGGGTTGAGCCACGAGCAGTACTTC
CASSPRGGLSHEQYF
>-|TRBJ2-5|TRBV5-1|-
TGCGCCAACAGCTCGCAACCTCAGGGAGGAGAAGAGACCCAGTACTTC
CANSSQPQGGEETQYF
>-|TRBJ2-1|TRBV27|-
TGTGCCAGCAGTTTCGGCCAGGGTGAGCAGTTCTTC
CASSFGQGEQFF
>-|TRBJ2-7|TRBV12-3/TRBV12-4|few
TGTGCCAGCAGTCCATCGACGGGGAACCTAAACTCCTACGAGCAGTACTTC
CASSPSTGNLNSYEQYF
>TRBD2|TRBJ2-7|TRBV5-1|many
TGCGCCAGCAGCGGCGGACTAGCGGGGGGGTTAACGTACGAGCAGTACTTC
CASSGGLAGGLTYEQYF
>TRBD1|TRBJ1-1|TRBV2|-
TGTGCCACAATCAGGGGGGGGAAAGCTTTCTTT
CATIRGGKAFF
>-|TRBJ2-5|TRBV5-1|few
TGCGCCAGCAGGGGGTCTATTCGGGAGACCCAGTACTTC
CASRGSIRETQYF
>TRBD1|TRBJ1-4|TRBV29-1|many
TGCAGCGTTGAAGATGGGAGGGGGCAAGAAAAACTGTTTTTT
CSVEDGRGQEKLFF
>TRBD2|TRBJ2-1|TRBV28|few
TGTGCCAGCAGTCTCGGGGGGGCAGCGAATGAGCAGTTCTTC
CASSLGGAANEQFF
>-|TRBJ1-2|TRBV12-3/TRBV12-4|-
TGTGCCCCGTCGCGGGGGTTTAACTATGGCTACACCTTC
CAPSRGFNYGYTF
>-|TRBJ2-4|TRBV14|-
TGTGCCAGCAGCCAGCGGGGGGGACAGGAGGACAAAAACATTCAGTACTTC
CASSQRGGQEDKNIQYF
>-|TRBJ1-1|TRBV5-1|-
TGCGCCAGCAGCTTGGACGCACCGAGTGGCACTGAAGCTTTCTTT
CASSLDAPSGTEAFF
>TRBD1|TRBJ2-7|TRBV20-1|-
TGCAGTGCTAGTCGCCGGGACAGGGAGTTTCTCAGCTACGAGCAGTACTTC
CSASRRDREFLSYEQYF
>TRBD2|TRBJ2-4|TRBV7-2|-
TGTGCCAGCAGCTACCGCCGACTAGCGGGGGGGAGGAACATTCAGTACTTC
CASSYRRLAGGRNIQYF
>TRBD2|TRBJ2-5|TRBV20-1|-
TGCAGTGCTAGATGGAGCGGTAGCGGGGCAGAGACCCAGTACTTC
CSARWSGSGAETQYF
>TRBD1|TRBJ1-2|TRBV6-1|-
TGTGCCAGCAGAGCAGGGGGCGATGGCTACACCTTC
CASRAGGDGYTF
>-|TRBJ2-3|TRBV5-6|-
TGTGCCAGCAGCTCCGTCGCCTATTTGGATACGCAGTATTTT
CASSSVAYLDTQYF
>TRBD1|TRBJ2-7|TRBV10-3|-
TGTGCCATCAGTGGTGGGACAGAGTCCTACGAGCAGTACTTC
CAISGGTESYEQYF
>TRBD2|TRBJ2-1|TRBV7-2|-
TGTGCCAGCAGCTTAGAAAGCGGGGGGGGGTACAATGAGCAGTTCTTC
CASSLESGGGYNEQFF
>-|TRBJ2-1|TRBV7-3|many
TGTGCCAGCAGCTTAGGGCCAGGGAATGAGCAGTTCTTC
CASSLGPGNEQFF
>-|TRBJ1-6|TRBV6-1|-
TGTGCCAGACCGGGCCTAAGATACTCACCCCTCCACTTT
CARPGLRYSPLHF
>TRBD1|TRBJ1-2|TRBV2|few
TGTGCCAGCAGACAACAGGGGGTAGGTGATGGCTACACCTTC
CASRQQGVGDGYTF
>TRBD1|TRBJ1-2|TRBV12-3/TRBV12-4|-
TGTGCCAGCAGTCGGCAGGGGGTTGGCTACACCTTC
CASSRQGVGYTF
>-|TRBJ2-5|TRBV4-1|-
TGCGCCAGCAGCCAACTACCTTTTCGGGGGCAAGAGACCCAGTACTTC
CASSQLPFRGQETQYF
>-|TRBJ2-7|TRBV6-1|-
TGTGCCAGCAGTGAACGAGGGGGCTCCTACGAGCAGTACTTC
CASSERGGSYEQYF
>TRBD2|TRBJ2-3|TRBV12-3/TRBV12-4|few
TGTGCCAGCAGGGGACTAGCGGGGGGTTCGGATACGCAGTATTTT
CASRGLAGGSDTQYF